The 15 T cell receptor beta chains below come from one sample, sequenced in a study of CD8+CD57+ T cells in acquired aplastic anemia. Whoever was chosen for sequencing had shown CD8+CD57+ cell expansion by flow cytometry. The TCR beta profiling, which covered VDJ combination and CDR3 sequence, was carried out using genomic DNA as the template. One entry per CDR3 protein results from TCRdb running MiXCR on the reads. The profile shows under 200,000 distinct CDR3 sequences, less than 50% of them singletons. Input material: sorted CD4+, CD8+, or CD8+CD57+ T cells (not recorded which) from PBMCs. The receptors shown here come from a human donor with aplastic anemia.

In this sample, this clonotype turned up many times. The J gene is TRBJ2-2, the V gene TRBV4-2; the D gene could be TRBD1 or TRBD2 (5 bases each). Trimming pared 4 bases from V and 1 base from J, leaving 10 bases between. CDR1 and CDR2 (germline): LGHNA, YNFKEQ. This CDR3 contains 15 residues. In DNA, the CDR3 is TGTGCCAGCAGCCGAGGGACGGTGAACACCGGGGAGCTGTTTTTT. Its protein product is CASSRGTVNTGELFF.

Note on this clonotype: A single base separates this from a much larger clone, so it may be a read error. The chain has TRBV10-3 and TRBJ2-7; 8 bases align to TRBD1. This CDR3 region has 16 residues. The trim removed 11 bases at V and 7 bases at J, leaving 22 bases unmatched. Germline CDR1 is ENHRY and CDR2 is SYGVKD. CDR3 in amino acids: CAGSYSTGTGAYEQYF. CDR3 nucleotides: TGTGCCGGCAGTTACTCGACCGGGACAGGCGCTTATGAGCAGTACTTC.

In its sample, this clonotype was seen many times. The V call is TRBV15, the J call TRBJ2-4; perhaps TRBD2 as D (7 bases). The CDR3 has 16 residues. The germline V gene encodes CDR1 LNHNV and CDR2 YYDKDF (reference sequence). The germline V and J ends were trimmed by 1 base and 6 bases, with 16 bases remaining between them. For the CDR3, the DNA is TGTGCCACCAGCAGAGGGGGGGGCGGCGGAGCAAACATTCAGTACTTC. Amino acids: CATSRGGGGGANIQYF. The full variable domain, with the rest looked up from reference TRBV15 and TRBJ2-4, is DAMVIQNPRYQVTQFGKPVTLSCSQTLNHNVMYWYQQKSSQAPKLLFHYYDKDFNNEADTPDNFQSRRPNTSFCFLDIRSPGLGDTAMYLCATSRGGGGGANIQYFGAGTRLSVL.

This clonotype was counted many times. CDR3 in DNA: TGCAGTGCTTCCCTAGGGGGCCTCAGGTCCGGGGAGCTGTTTTTT. This codes for CSASLGGLRSGELFF. This sequence joins TRBV20-1 and TRBJ2-2; 7 bases are shared with TRBD1. J lost 6 bases, V lost 5 bases, and 12 bases had no gene match. This CDR3 is 15 amino acids long. Germline values: CDR1 DFQATT, CDR2 SNEGSKA (reference sequence).

This clonotype has ten or more counts. The genes are TRBV12-3 or TRBV12-4 and TRBJ1-1; the match to TRBD1 covers 7 bases. The CDR3 has 13 residues. The trim removed 5 bases at V and 4 bases at J, leaving 4 bases unmatched. The CDR3 DNA reads TGTGCCAGCAGTGACAGGGTGAGCACTGAAGCTTTCTTT. Translation: CASSDRVSTEAFF.

The chain joins TRBV20-1 to TRBJ2-1; no clear D. CDR3 length equals 12 residues. Germline V gene lookup returns CDR1 DFQATT and CDR2 SNEGSKA (reference sequence). Trimming shortened V by 0 bases and J by 7 bases, and 7 bases separated the two germline ends. The DNA of the CDR3 is TGCAGTGCTAGAGATGGGGTAAATGAGCAGTTCTTC. As protein: CSARDGVNEQFF.

The chain combines TRBV10-3 with TRBJ1-3, with unresolved D. Trimming removed 10 bases at V and 7 bases at J, with 14 bases between. The V gene's germline CDR1 is ENHRY and CDR2 SYGVKD. The CDR3 has 12 amino acids. The CDR3 bases are TGTGCCACCGCGCCGGCGGCGAACACCATATATTTT. Translating gives CATAPAANTIYF.

The chain combines TRBV7-2 with TRBJ2-7; D call uncertain. This CDR3 comprises 13 residues. Trimming stripped 5 bases from V and 4 bases from J, with 12 bases between. Germline V gene data show CDR1 as SGHTA and CDR2 as FQGNSA. CDR3 DNA: TGTGCCAGCAGCCCAAGGGTTGAATACGAGCAGTACTTC. Its translation: CASSPRVEYEQYF.

Of note for this clonotype: One end of the junction does not line up with germline, which may come from a read error. This sequence joins TRBV10-2 and TRBJ2-7; D gene ambiguous. Per the germline V gene, CDR1 is WSHSY and CDR2 is SAAADI. The CDR3 loop spans 13 amino acids. CDR3: CASSQEGSYEQYF. For the CDR3, the DNA is TGTGCCAGCAGCCAAGAAGGGTCCTACGAGCAGTACTTC.

This clonotype has just a few counts. A much larger clonotype is one base distant, so this may be a read error. In this CDR3 the conserved last residue, phenylalanine or tryptophan, is missing, so a read error is likely. The gene calls are TRBV11-2 and TRBJ1-6; TRBD1 is a possible D gene (5 bases). Trimming took 0 bases from V and 7 from J, leaving 13 bases between them. The germline CDR1 and CDR2 sequences are SGHAT and FQNNGV. The CDR3 runs to 16 residues. The CDR3: CASSLEGPGLNSPLHS. The CDR3 DNA follows: TGTGCCAGCAGCTTAGAGGGCCCAGGGTTAAATTCACCCCTCCACTCT.

This clonotype appeared many times. The CDR3 DNA follows: TGCGCCAGCAGCCTGGGACTAGCGGGTAGTGAGCAGTTCTTC. It is translated as CASSLGLAGSEQFF. The chain is built from TRBV5-1 and TRBJ2-1; 12 bases match TRBD2. Trimming cost V 4 bases and J 9 bases; bases outside gene matches: 5. CDR3 length: 14 amino acids. The germline gives CDR1 SGHRS, CDR2 YFSETQ.

At least ten counts were recorded for this clonotype. This chain joins TRBV20-1 and TRBJ2-3; 7 bases align to TRBD1. Trimming removed 4 bases from V and 3 bases from J; junction bases left unmatched: 7. Germline V gives CDR1 DFQATT, CDR2 SNEGSKA (reference sequence). The CDR3 runs 14 residues. The CDR3 is CSANRGERTDTQYF. In nucleotides, the CDR3 is TGCAGTGCTAACAGGGGCGAGCGGACAGATACGCAGTATTTT.

In this sample, this clonotype turned up a few times. The rearrangement joins TRBV29-1 to TRBJ2-1; a possible D gene is TRBD2 (5 bases). The CDR3 runs 14 residues. Germline loops: CDR1 SQVTM, CDR2 ANQGSEA. The ends were cut back, 1 base at V and 2 bases at J, with 9 bases in the middle. The CDR3 protein is CSVEVGVPYNEQFF. The CDR3, as DNA: TGCAGCGTTGAAGTGGGAGTCCCCTACAATGAGCAGTTCTTC.

This clonotype was detected once. The V and J genes are TRBV20-1 and TRBJ2-1; the match to TRBD2 covers 8 bases. The CDR3 extends over 14 amino acids. With 5 bases clipped from V and 3 bases from J, the junction kept 6 bases outside the gene matches. CDR1 and CDR2 from the germline V gene are DFQATT and SNEGSKA (reference sequence). The CDR3 sequence: CSAPGTRDYNEQFF. CDR3 nucleotides: TGCAGTGCTCCCGGGACTAGGGACTACAATGAGCAGTTCTTC.

Ten or more counts support this clonotype. The chain has TRBV7-3 and TRBJ2-2, with a weak D call TRBD1 (6 bases). Germline-derived CDR1 and CDR2 are SGHTA and FQGTGA. Trimming took 5 bases from V and 0 from J, leaving 13 bases between them. This CDR3 spans 16 amino acids. The CDR3 loop is CASSPRQVSNTGELFF. The CDR3 DNA is TGTGCCAGCAGCCCGCGACAGGTCTCGAACACCGGGGAGCTGTTTTTT.